This T cell receptor (beta chain) was recorded in a study of blood T cell repertoires in COVID-19. Overall study: There were acute and convalescent COVID-19 samples, and they came from the United States, Italy and Spain.

Measured with immunoSEQ multiplex PCR; TCRdb has only the in-frame clones, and not every one. This table has some 250,000 clones, 85% to 90% appearing once. The V gene's germline CDR1 is SGHVS and CDR2 FNYEAQ. Trimming took 1 base from V and 1 from J; bases not matched to a gene: 2. The CDR3 runs 15 residues. The sequenced material came from peripheral blood. This receptor was identified in a man in his sixties with acute or convalescent COVID-19. The rearrangement joins TRBV7-6 to TRBJ2-3; 7 bases line up with TRBD2. CDR3 coding DNA: TGTGCCAGCAGCTTAGGAACTAGCGGCACAGATACGCAGTATTTT. Translation: CASSLGTSGTDTQYF.